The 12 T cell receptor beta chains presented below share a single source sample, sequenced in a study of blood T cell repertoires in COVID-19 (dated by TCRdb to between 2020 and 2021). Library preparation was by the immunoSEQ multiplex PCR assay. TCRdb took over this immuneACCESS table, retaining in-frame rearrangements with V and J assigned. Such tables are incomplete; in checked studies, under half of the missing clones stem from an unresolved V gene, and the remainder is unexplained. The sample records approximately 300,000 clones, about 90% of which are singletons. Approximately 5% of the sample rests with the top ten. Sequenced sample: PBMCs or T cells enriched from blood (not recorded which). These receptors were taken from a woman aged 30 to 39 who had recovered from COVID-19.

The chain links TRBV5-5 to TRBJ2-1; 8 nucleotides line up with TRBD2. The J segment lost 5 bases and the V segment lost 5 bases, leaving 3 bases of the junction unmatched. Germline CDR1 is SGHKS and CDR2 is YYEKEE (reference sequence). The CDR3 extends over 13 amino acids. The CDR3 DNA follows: TGTGCCAGCAGGCGGGGGGCCAACAATGAGCAGTTCTTC. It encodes CASRRGANNEQFF.

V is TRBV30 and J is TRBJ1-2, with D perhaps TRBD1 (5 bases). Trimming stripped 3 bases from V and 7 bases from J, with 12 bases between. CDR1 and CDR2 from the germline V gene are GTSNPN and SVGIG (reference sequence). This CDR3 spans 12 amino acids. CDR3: CAWRQGGFGYTF. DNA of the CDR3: TGTGCCTGGAGGCAGGGAGGGTTTGGCTACACCTTC.

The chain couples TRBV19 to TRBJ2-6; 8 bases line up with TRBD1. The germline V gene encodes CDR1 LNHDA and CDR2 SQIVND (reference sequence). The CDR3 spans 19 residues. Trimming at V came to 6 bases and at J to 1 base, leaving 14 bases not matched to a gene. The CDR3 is CASRPIPSGGASGANVLTF. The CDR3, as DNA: TGTGCCAGTAGACCCATCCCCTCAGGGGGCGCTTCTGGGGCCAACGTCCTGACTTTC. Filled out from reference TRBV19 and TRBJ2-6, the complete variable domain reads DGGITQSPKYLFRKEGQNVTLSCEQNLNHDAMYWYRQDPGQGLRLIYYSQIVNDFQKGDIAEGYSVSREKKESFPLTVTSAQKNPTAFYLCASRPIPSGGASGANVLTFGAGSRLTVL.

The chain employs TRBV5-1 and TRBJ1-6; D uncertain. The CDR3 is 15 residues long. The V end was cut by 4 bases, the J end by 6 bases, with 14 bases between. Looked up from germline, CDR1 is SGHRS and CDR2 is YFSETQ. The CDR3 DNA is TGCGCCAGCAGCAAAAGTGGGCAGGCTAATTCACCCCTCCACTTT. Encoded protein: CASSKSGQANSPLHF.

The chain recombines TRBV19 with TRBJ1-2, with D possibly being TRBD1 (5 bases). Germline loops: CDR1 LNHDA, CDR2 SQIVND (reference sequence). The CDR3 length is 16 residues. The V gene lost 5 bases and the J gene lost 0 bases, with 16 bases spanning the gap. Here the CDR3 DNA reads TGTGCCAGTAGTCCTCCTGGGACTGCAGCTAACTATGGCTACACCTTC. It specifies CASSPPGTAANYGYTF.

CDR3 in amino acids: CASSQDMGPGDTQYF. The CDR3 DNA reads as TGTGCCAGCAGCCAAGATATGGGGCCGGGTGATACGCAGTATTTT. The chain links TRBV3-1 (or the pseudogene TRBV3-2) to TRBJ2-3; D perhaps matches TRBD1 (5 bases). The CDR3 covers 15 residues. The germline V and J ends were trimmed by 0 bases and 6 bases, with 13 bases remaining between them. Germline CDR1 and CDR2: LGHDT and YNNKEL (reference sequence).

The CDR3 DNA follows: TGTGCCTGGAACCCCTCAGGAGGTAGCTCTGGAAACACCATATATTTT. Translated: CAWNPSGGSSGNTIYF. The chain carries TRBV30 and TRBJ1-3; D uncertain. Trimming removed 4 bases at V and 0 bases at J, with 16 bases between. The CDR3 spans 16 residues. CDR1 is GTSNPN and CDR2 is SVGIG in the germline V gene (reference sequence).

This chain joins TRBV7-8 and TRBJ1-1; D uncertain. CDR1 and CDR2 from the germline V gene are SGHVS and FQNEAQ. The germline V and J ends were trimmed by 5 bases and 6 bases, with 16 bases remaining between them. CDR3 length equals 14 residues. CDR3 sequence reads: CASSPGRLVAEAFF. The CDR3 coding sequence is TGTGCCAGCAGCCCCGGGAGGCTAGTCGCTGAAGCTTTCTTT. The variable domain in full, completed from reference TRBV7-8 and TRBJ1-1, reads GAGVSQSPRYKVAKRGQDVALRCDPISGHVSLFWYQQALGQGPEFLTYFQNEAQLDKSGLPSDRFFAERPEGSVSTLKIQRTQQEDSAVYLCASSPGRLVAEAFFGQGTRLTVV.

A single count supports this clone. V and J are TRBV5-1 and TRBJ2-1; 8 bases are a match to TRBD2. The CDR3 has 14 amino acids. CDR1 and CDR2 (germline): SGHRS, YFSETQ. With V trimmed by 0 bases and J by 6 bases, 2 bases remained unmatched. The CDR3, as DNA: TGCGCCAGCAGCTTGGAACGGGGGGGCAATGAGCAGTTCTTC. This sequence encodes CASSLERGGNEQFF. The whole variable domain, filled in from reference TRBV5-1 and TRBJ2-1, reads KAGVTQTPRYLIKTRGQQVTLSCSPISGHRSVSWYQQTPGQGLQFLFEYFSETQRNKGNFPGRFSGRQFSNSRSEMNVSTLELGDSALYLCASSLERGGNEQFFGPGTRLTVL.

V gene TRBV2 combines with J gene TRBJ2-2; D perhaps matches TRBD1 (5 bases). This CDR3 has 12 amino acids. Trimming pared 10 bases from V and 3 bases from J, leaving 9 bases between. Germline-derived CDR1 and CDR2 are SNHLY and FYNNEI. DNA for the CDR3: TGTGCCACCTCAGGGTACACCGGGGAGCTGTTTTTT. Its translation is CATSGYTGELFF.

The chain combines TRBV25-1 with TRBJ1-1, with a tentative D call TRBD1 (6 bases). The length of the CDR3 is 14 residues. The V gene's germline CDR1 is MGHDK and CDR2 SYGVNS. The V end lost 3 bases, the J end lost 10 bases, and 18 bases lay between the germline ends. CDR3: CASSEGAYRYPAFF. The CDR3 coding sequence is TGTGCCAGCAGTGAGGGGGCTTACAGGTATCCAGCTTTCTTT.

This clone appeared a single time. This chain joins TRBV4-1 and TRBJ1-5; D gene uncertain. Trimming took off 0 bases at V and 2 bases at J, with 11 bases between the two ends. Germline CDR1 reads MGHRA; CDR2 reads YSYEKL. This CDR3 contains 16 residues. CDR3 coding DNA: TGCGCCAGCAGCCAAGAGGAGAAACTTGGCAATCAGCCCCAGCATTTT. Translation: CASSQEEKLGNQPQHF.